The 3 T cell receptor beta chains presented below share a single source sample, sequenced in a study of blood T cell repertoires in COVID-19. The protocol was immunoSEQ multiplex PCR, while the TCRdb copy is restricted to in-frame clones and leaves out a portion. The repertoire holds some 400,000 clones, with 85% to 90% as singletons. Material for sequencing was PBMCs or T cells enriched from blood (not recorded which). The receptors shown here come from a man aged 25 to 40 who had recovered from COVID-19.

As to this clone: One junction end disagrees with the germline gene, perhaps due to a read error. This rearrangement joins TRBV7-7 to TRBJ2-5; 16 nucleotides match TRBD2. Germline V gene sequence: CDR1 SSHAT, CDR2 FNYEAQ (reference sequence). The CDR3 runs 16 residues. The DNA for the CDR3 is TGTGCTAGCAGTCCGGGACTAGCGGGAGGGTTGGAGACCCAGTACTTC. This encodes CASSPGLAGGLETQYF.

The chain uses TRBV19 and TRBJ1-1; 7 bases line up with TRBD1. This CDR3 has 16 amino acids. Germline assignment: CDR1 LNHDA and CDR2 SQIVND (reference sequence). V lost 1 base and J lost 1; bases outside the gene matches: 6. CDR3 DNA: TGTGCCAGTAGTATAGCGGGGACAGTCGGGAACACTGAAGCTTTCTTT. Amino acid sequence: CASSIAGTVGNTEAFF.

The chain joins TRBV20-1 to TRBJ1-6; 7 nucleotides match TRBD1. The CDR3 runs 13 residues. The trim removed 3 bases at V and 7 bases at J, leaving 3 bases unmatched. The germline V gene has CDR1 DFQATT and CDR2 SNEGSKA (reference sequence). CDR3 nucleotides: TGCAGTGCTAGTCACAGGGGAAATTCACCCCTCCACTTT. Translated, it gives CSASHRGNSPLHF.